Following are 22 T cell receptor beta chains from one sample sequenced in a study of blood T cell repertoires in COVID-19. Assay used: immunoSEQ multiplex PCR; TCRdb lists only in-frame clones, some missing. The sample has 60,000 to 65,000 clones; around 80% are singletons. Sequencing was done on a sample of peripheral blood. These receptors came from a man in his 60s with COVID-19, enrolled during active disease.

CDR3 DNA: TGTGCCAGCAGCCCTAGCGGGGGATTCGGTGAGACCCAGTACTTC. Protein product: CASSPSGGFGETQYF. V is TRBV6-4 and J is TRBJ2-5; 10 bases agree with TRBD2. The CDR3 sequence is 15 residues long. Trimming took 6 bases from V and 5 from J; bases not matched to a gene: 9. CDR1 and CDR2 from the germline V gene are MRHNA and SNTAGT.

The rearrangement links TRBV6-5 to TRBJ2-7, with D possibly matching TRBD2 (6 bases). Germline V gene lookup returns CDR1 MNHEY and CDR2 SVGAGI. The ends were cut back, 6 bases at V and 5 bases at J, with 11 bases in the middle. The CDR3 has 12 amino acids. CDR3: CASSGGPDEQYF. CDR3 nucleotides: TGTGCCAGCAGCGGGGGACCTGACGAGCAGTACTTC.

V gene TRBV7-3 combines with J gene TRBJ1-1, with 7 bases matching TRBD1. V lost 5 bases and J lost 4; bases outside the gene matches: 4. The germline gives CDR1 SGHTA, CDR2 FQGTGA. CDR3 length: 13 amino acids. CDR3 bases: TGTGCCAGCAGCAGCTACAGGGGCACTGAAGCTTTCTTT. It is translated as CASSSYRGTEAFF.

This clone was seen a few times. This chain joins TRBV11-2 and TRBJ2-7; 12 bases agree with TRBD2. Trimming removed 4 bases from V and 4 bases from J; junction bases left unmatched: 5. The germline gives CDR1 SGHAT, CDR2 FQNNGV. CDR3 length: 15 residues. The CDR3 here is CASSSASGRGYEQYF. DNA for the CDR3: TGTGCCAGCAGCTCAGCTAGCGGGAGGGGATACGAGCAGTACTTC.

The J gene is TRBJ2-3, the V gene TRBV2; D uncertain. Looked up from germline, CDR1 is SNHLY and CDR2 is FYNNEI. V gave up 7 bases and J gave up 5 bases, with 10 bases separating them. The CDR3 spans 12 residues. The DNA of the CDR3 is TGTGCCAGCATGGTGACTGGAGATACGCAGTATTTT. It translates to CASMVTGDTQYF.

This clone was counted between two and nine times. This chain joins TRBV5-4 and TRBJ1-6, with D perhaps matching TRBD1 (6 bases). The CDR3 is made up of 15 amino acids. Germline V gives CDR1 SGHNT, CDR2 YYREEE (reference sequence). V gave up 4 bases and J gave up 7 bases, with 15 bases separating them. CDR3 sequence: CASSPDRSQNSPLHF. In DNA form, the CDR3 reads TGTGCCAGCAGCCCGGACAGAAGCCAAAATTCACCCCTCCACTTT. Supplemented by reference TRBV5-4 and TRBJ1-6, the full variable domain reads ETGVTQSPTHLIKTRGQQVTLRCSSQSGHNTVSWYQQALGQGPQFIFQYYREEENGRGNFPPRFSGLQFPNYSSELNVNALELDDSALYLCASSPDRSQNSPLHFGNGTRLTVT.

The chain is built from TRBV7-9 and TRBJ2-3, with D unresolved. V was shortened by 5 bases and J by 0 bases, with 9 bases between the two germline ends. CDR3 length equals 14 residues. CDR1 is SEHNR and CDR2 is FQNEAQ in the germline V gene (reference sequence). The CDR3 sequence is CASSHTGSTDTQYF. The CDR3 region has the DNA TGTGCCAGCAGCCATACGGGTAGCACAGATACGCAGTATTTT.

V usage is TRBV9 and J usage is TRBJ2-7; D ambiguous. Germline CDR1 and CDR2: SGDLS and YYNGEE. Between the trimmed V and J ends, which lost 0 bases and 6 bases, there was a span of 13 bases. There are 14 residues in the CDR3. CDR3 amino acids: CASSVAPPPGEQYF. The CDR3, as DNA: TGTGCCAGCAGCGTAGCCCCTCCGCCGGGCGAGCAGTACTTC.

The rearrangement joins TRBV6-5 to TRBJ1-5; TRBD1 matches 9 bases. Germline V gene data show CDR1 as MNHEY and CDR2 as SVGAGI. The ends lost 4 bases at V and 8 bases at J; junction bases unmatched: 3. The CDR3 totals 13 residues. The DNA for the CDR3 is TGTGCCAGCAGTTCGGGACAGGGCGAGCCCCAGCATTTT. Translation gives CASSSGQGEPQHF.

The chain employs TRBV2 and TRBJ2-4; 11 nucleotides agree with TRBD2. CDR1 SNHLY and CDR2 FYNNEI come from the germline V gene. The CDR3 is made up of 20 amino acids. J gave up 3 bases and V 6 bases, and 19 bases lay outside the gene matches. This chain's CDR3 is CASRATLLAGVLKGKNIQYF. The DNA of the CDR3 is TGTGCCAGCAGGGCAACCCTACTAGCGGGAGTTCTCAAGGGCAAAAACATTCAGTACTTC.

The chain employs TRBV6-2 or TRBV6-3 and TRBJ2-5; 9 bases map to TRBD2. The CDR3 has 15 amino acids. The junction had 7 bases not matched to a gene; V was cut back by 6 bases and J by 2 bases. Germline V gene lookup returns CDR1 MNHEY and CDR2 SVGEGT. CDR3 sequence: CASRPLLAGQETQYF. DNA of the CDR3: TGTGCCAGCAGACCTCTCCTAGCGGGGCAAGAGACCCAGTACTTC.

The gene calls are TRBV11-2 and TRBJ2-5; weak D call: TRBD2 (7 bases). Trimming shortened V by 1 base and J by 5 bases, and 17 bases separated the two germline ends. The CDR3 is 16 amino acids. In germline, CDR1 is SGHAT, CDR2 FQNNGV. The chain's CDR3 is CASSLGPVRGGETQYF. The CDR3 coding sequence is TGTGCCAGCAGCTTAGGCCCCGTAAGGGGGGGGGAGACCCAGTACTTC.

The sample holds one count of this clone. The chain carries TRBV12-3 or TRBV12-4 and TRBJ1-1; D may be TRBD1 (5 bases). The V end was cut by 7 bases, the J end by 11 bases, with 20 bases between. The CDR3 is made up of 13 amino acids. CDR3 amino acids: CASTDYSLGLAFF. CDR3 DNA: TGTGCCAGCACCGATTATTCTCTGGGGCTGGCTTTCTTT.

The sample holds one count of this clone. The chain links TRBV6-5 to TRBJ1-5, with 7 bases fitting TRBD1. This CDR3 has 15 amino acids. Losses at the gene ends were 6 bases for V and 6 bases for J; bases not matched to a gene: 11. Germline V lookup: CDR1 MNHEY, CDR2 SVGAGI. The CDR3 DNA reads TGTGCCAGCAGCCAAACCGACAGGGCGGGTCAGCCCCAGCATTTT. It is translated as CASSQTDRAGQPQHF.

There are a few counts of this clone. The chain is built from TRBV5-1 and TRBJ2-2; tentatively, D is TRBD1 (5 bases). Germline CDR1 and CDR2: SGHRS and YFSETQ. Trimming pared 7 bases from V and 6 bases from J, leaving 19 bases between. This CDR3 has 15 amino acids. Written as DNA, the CDR3 is TGCGCCAGCGAATACACAGGTCTTAGGGCCGGGGAGCTGTTTTTT. Residues: CASEYTGLRAGELFF.

The V call is TRBV9, the J call TRBJ1-2; unclear D gene. The germline V gene encodes CDR1 SGDLS and CDR2 YYNGEE. V was clipped by 7 bases and J by 11 bases, with 15 bases between them. The CDR3 runs to 11 residues. The CDR3 nucleotides read TGTGCCAGCCAAGGCGGTCTGAAGTACACCTTC. Translated: CASQGGLKYTF.

The chain employs TRBV11-2 and TRBJ2-3; D might be TRBD1 (6 bases). The CDR3 is 14 residues long. Germline CDR1 SGHAT, CDR2 FQNNGV. The V end lost 4 bases, the J end lost 7 bases, and 15 bases lay between the germline ends. The CDR3 region is CASSSPGDTYTQYF. The DNA for the CDR3 is TGTGCCAGCAGCTCCCCCGGGGACACCTATACGCAGTATTTT.

The CDR3 sequence: CASSVGAGKVGYTF. In DNA form, the CDR3 reads TGTGCCAGCAGCGTAGGCGCAGGGAAAGTAGGTTACACCTTC. The chain has TRBV9 and TRBJ1-2; perhaps TRBD1 as D (5 bases). CDR1 is SGDLS, CDR2 YYNGEE, per germline. V was clipped by 0 bases and J by 11 bases, with 17 bases between them. The CDR3 runs 14 residues.

The chain uses TRBV7-2 and TRBJ2-7; 9 bases are shared with TRBD2. This CDR3 has 16 amino acids. CDR1 is SGHTA and CDR2 is FQGNSA in the germline V gene. V was pared by 6 bases and J by 3 bases, with 12 bases of the junction left unmatched. The CDR3 coding sequence is TGTGCCAGCAGTATTACGAGCGGGAGGAGACACTACGAGCAGTACTTC. Its protein is CASSITSGRRHYEQYF. Full variable domain (missing parts from reference TRBV7-2 and TRBJ2-7): GAGVSQSPSNKVTEKGKDVELRCDPISGHTALYWYRQSLGQGLEFLIYFQGNSAPDKSGLPSDRFSAERTGGSVSTLTIQRTQQEDSAVYLCASSITSGRRHYEQYFGPGTRLTVT.

The V gene is TRBV18, the J gene TRBJ2-2; TRBD2 matches at 9 bases. The CDR3 consists of 17 residues. Germline lookup yields CDR1 KGHSH and CDR2 LQKENI. The V gene end was trimmed by 0 bases and the J gene end by 4 bases; junction bases not matched to a gene: 6. The CDR3 DNA reads TGTGCCAGCTCACCACCCGCCCTAGCGGGATTCACCGGGGAGCTGTTTTTT. Translating it yields CASSPPALAGFTGELFF.

V usage is TRBV27 and J usage is TRBJ2-7; 7 positions match TRBD1. This CDR3 spans 14 amino acids. Germline loops: CDR1 MNHEY, CDR2 SMNVEV (reference sequence). After removal of 5 bases from V and 1 base from J, the junction contained 5 bases not matched to a gene. As DNA, the CDR3 is TGTGCCAGCAGTGAGTCGGGACAGTCCTACGAGCAGTACTTC. Its protein is CASSESGQSYEQYF.

This clone was found a few times. V and J are TRBV15 and TRBJ2-2; D remains unclear. Germline V CDR1 and CDR2: LNHNV, YYDKDF (reference sequence). V lost 3 bases, J lost 6 bases, and 5 bases lay in between. The CDR3 contains 12 residues. The CDR3 nucleotides are TGTGCCACCAGCAGGAGCTCCGGGGAGCTGTTTTTT. As protein: CATSRSSGELFF.